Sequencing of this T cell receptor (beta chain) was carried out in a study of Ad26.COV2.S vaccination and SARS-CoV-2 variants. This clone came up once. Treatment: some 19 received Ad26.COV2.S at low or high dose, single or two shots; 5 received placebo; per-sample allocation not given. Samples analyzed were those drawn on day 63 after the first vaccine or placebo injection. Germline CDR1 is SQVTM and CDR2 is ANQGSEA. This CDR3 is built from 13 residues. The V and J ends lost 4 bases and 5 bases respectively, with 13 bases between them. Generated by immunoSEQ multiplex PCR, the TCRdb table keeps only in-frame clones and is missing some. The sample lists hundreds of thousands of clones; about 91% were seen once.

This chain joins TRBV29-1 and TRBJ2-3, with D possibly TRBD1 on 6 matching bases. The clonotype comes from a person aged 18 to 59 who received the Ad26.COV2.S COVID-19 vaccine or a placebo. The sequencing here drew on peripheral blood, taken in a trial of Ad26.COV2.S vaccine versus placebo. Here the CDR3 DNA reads TGCAGCGTTGGCAGGGGCGTAGGAGATACGCAGTATTTT. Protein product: CSVGRGVGDTQYF.